This T cell receptor (beta chain) was profiled in a study of blood T cell repertoires in COVID-19. Study overall: Acute and convalescent COVID-19 samples came from the United States, Italy and Spain. T cells, B-cell-depleted T cells, or PBMCs supplied cDNA or gDNA.

The CDR3 has 19 amino acids. The V gene's germline CDR1 is LGHDT and CDR2 YNNKEL (reference sequence). The V and J ends lost 7 bases and 1 base, in that order; junction bases with no gene match: 16. TCRdb's copy holds only in-frame clones and misses some; the assay was immunoSEQ multiplex PCR. The sample consists of 150,000 to 200,000 clones, 87% of them appearing once. The origin of this receptor is a human donor in a cohort sampled during active COVID-19. Sequencing was performed on peripheral blood. The gene calls are TRBV3-1 (or the pseudogene TRBV3-2) and TRBJ1-2; TRBD1 aligns across 12 bases. CDR3 sequence: CASNPPWRDRGLFNYGYTF. The CDR3 bases are TGTGCCAGCAACCCACCCTGGAGGGACAGGGGGCTTTTTAACTATGGCTACACCTTC.